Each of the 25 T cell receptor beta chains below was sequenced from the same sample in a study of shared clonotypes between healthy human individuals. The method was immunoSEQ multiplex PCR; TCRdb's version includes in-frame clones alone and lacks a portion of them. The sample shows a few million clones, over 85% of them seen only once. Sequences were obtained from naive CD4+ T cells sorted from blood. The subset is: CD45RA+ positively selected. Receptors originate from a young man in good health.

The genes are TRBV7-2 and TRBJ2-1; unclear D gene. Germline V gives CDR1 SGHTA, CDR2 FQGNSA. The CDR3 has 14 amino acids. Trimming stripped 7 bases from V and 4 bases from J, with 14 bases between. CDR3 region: CASTQRVGYNEQFF. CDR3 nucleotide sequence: TGTGCCAGCACCCAAAGGGTCGGGTACAATGAGCAGTTCTTC.

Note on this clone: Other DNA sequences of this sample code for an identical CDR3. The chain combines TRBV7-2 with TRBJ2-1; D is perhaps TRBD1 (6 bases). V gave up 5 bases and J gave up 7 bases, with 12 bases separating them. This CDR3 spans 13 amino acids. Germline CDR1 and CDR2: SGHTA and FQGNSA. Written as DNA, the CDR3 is TGTGCCAGCAGCCCAGGGACATATAATGAGCAGTTCTTC. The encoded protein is CASSPGTYNEQFF.

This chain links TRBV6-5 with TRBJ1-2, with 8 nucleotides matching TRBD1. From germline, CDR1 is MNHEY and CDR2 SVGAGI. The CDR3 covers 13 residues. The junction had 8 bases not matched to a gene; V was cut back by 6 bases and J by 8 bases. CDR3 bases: TGTGCCAGCAGCCCCTGGACAGGGCAAGGCTACACCTTC. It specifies CASSPWTGQGYTF.

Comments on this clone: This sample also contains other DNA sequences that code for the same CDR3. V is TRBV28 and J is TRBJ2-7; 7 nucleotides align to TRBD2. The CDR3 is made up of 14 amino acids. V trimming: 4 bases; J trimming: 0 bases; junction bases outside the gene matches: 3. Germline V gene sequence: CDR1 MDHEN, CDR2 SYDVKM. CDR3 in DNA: TGTGCCAGCAGTTCGGGCGGGAGCTCCTACGAGCAGTACTTC. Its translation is CASSSGGSSYEQYF.

CDR3 loop: CASIATIPNTGELFF. The CDR3 region has the DNA TGTGCCAGCATAGCTACAATCCCGAACACCGGGGAGCTGTTTTTT. The rearrangement joins TRBV6-1 to TRBJ2-2; no clear D gene. The CDR3 contains 15 residues. Germline V gene sequence: CDR1 MNHNS, CDR2 SASEGT. Trimming removed 7 bases at V and 0 bases at J, with 12 bases between.

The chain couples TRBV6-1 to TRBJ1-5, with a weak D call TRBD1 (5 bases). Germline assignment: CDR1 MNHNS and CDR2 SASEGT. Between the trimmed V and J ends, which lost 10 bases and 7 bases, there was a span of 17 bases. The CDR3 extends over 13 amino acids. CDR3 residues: CATAGTFLQPQHF. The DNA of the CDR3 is TGTGCCACCGCCGGGACCTTCTTACAGCCCCAGCATTTT.

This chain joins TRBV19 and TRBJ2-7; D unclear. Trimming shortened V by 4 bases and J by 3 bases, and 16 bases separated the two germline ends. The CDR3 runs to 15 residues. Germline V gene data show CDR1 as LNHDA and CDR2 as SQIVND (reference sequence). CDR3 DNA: TGTGCCAGTAGTAATGGGTATGTAAGCCTCTACGAGCAGTACTTC. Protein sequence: CASSNGYVSLYEQYF.

CDR3 bases: TGTGCCAGCAGTGCGGCTAGCGGGGGGGTAAAAAACTCCTACAATGAGCAGTTCTTC. Amino acids: CASSAASGGVKNSYNEQFF. The chain links TRBV6-1 to TRBJ2-1; 12 bases agree with TRBD2. This CDR3 has 19 amino acids. CDR1 MNHNS and CDR2 SASEGT come from the germline V gene. V lost 4 bases to trimming and J lost 0 bases; unmatched junction nucleotides: 10.

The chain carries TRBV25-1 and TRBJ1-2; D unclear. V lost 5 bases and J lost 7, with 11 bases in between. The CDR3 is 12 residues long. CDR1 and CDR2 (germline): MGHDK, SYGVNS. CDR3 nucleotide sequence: TGTGCCAGCAGTAATGGGCAAGGTGGCTACACCTTC. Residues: CASSNGQGGYTF.

The CDR3 coding sequence is TGTGCCAGCAGTTTGGAGTGGAGCTCCTACAATGAGCAGTTCTTC. Amino acid sequence: CASSLEWSSYNEQFF. J is TRBJ2-1 and V is TRBV27; D not certain. Germline CDR1 is MNHEY and CDR2 is SMNVEV (reference sequence). Trimming took off 3 bases at V and 0 bases at J, with 9 bases between the two ends. This CDR3 has 15 amino acids.

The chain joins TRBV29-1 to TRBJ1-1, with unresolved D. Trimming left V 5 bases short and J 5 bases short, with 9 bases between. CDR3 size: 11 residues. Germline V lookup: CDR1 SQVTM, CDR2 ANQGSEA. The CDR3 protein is CSVYSGTEAFF. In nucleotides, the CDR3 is TGCAGCGTTTATTCGGGTACTGAAGCTTTCTTT.

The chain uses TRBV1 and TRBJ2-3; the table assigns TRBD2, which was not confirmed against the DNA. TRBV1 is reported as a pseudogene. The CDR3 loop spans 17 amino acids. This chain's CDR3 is CTSSQTTPARETDTQYF. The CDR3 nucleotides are TGCACCAGCAGCCAAACCACCCCAGCGCGAGAAACAGATACGCAGTATTTT.

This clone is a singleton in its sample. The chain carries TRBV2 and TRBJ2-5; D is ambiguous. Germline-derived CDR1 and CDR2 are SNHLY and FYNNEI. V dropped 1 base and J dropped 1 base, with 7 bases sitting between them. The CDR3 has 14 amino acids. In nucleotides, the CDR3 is TGTGCCAGCAGTGAAGAAGGGTTCCAAGAGACCCAGTACTTC. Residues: CASSEEGFQETQYF. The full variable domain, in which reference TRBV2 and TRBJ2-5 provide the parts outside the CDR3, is EPEVTQTPSHQVTQMGQEVILRCVPISNHLYFYWYRQILGQKVEFLVSFYNNEISEKSEIFDDQFSVERPDGSNFTLKIRSTKLEDSAMYFCASSEEGFQETQYFGPGTRLLVL.

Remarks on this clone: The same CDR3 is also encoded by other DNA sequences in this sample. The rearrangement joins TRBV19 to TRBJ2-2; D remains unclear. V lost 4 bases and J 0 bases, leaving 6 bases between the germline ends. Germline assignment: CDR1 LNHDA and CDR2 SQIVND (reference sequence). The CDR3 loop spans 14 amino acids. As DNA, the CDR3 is TGTGCCAGTAGTACAGGCTCGAACACCGGGGAGCTGTTTTTT. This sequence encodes CASSTGSNTGELFF.

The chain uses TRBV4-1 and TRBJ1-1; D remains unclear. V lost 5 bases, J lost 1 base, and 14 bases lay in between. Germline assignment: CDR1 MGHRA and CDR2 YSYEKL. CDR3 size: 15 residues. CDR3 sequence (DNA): TGCGCCAGCAGCTACTCTCGGGTCGGGAACACTGAAGCTTTCTTT. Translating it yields CASSYSRVGNTEAFF.

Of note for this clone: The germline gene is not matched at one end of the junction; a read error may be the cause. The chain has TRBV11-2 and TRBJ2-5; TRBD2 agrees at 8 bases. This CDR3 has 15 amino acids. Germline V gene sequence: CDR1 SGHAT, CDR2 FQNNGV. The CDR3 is CASSPSGRDQETQYF. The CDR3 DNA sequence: TGTGCCAGCAGCCCGAGCGGGAGAGACCAGGAGACCCAGTACTTC.

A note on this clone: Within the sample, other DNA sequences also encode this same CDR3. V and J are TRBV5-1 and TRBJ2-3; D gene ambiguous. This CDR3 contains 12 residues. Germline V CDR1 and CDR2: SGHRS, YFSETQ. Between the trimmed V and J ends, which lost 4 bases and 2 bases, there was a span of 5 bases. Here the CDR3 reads CASSEDTDTQYF. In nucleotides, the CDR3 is TGCGCCAGCAGCGAGGACACAGATACGCAGTATTTT.

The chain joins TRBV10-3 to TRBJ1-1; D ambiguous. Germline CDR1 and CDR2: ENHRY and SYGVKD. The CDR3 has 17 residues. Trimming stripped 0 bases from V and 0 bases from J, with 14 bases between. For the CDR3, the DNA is TGTGCCATCAGTGAGTCGAATATCCCAGCCATGAACACTGAAGCTTTCTTT. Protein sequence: CAISESNIPAMNTEAFF.

The CDR3, as DNA: TGTGCCAGCAGTTCAACAGGGGGCGGGGGCACAGATACGCAGTATTTT. Translating it yields CASSSTGGGGTDTQYF. This chain joins TRBV27 and TRBJ2-3; TRBD1 matches at 9 bases. Per the germline V gene, CDR1 is MNHEY and CDR2 is SMNVEV (reference sequence). The CDR3 covers 16 residues. Losses at the gene ends were 4 bases for V and 1 base for J; bases not matched to a gene: 6.

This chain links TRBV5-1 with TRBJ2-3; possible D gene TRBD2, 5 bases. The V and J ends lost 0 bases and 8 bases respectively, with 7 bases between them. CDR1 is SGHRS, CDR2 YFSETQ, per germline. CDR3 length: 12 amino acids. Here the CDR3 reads CASSLEAGTQYF. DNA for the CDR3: TGCGCCAGCAGCTTGGAGGCGGGTACGCAGTATTTT.

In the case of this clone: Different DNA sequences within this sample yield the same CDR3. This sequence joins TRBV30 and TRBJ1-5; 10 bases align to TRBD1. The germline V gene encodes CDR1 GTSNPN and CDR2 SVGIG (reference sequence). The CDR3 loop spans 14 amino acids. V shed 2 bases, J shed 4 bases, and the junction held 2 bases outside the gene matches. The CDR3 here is CAWSTGQGNQPQHF. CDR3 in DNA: TGTGCCTGGAGTACGGGACAGGGGAATCAGCCCCAGCATTTT.

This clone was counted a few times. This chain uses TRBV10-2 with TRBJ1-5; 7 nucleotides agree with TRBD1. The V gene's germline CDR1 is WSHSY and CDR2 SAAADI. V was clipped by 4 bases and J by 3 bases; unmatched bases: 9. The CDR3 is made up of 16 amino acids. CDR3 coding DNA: TGCGCCAGCAGTGTAGTTTCGGGACAGTCCAATCAGCCCCAGCATTTT. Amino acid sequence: CASSVVSGQSNQPQHF.

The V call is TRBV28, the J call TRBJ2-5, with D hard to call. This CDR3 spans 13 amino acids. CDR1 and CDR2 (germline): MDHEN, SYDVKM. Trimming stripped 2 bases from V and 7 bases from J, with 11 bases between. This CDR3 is CASSLKGKGTQYF. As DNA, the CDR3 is TGTGCCAGCAGTTTAAAAGGGAAGGGGACCCAGTACTTC.

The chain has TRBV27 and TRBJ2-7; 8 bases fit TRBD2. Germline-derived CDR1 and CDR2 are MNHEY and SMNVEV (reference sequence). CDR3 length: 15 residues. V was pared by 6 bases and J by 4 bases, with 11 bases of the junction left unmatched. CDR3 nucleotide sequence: TGTGCCAGCAGCCGGGGGAGTAGCGGGATTTACGAGCAGTACTTC. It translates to CASSRGSSGIYEQYF.

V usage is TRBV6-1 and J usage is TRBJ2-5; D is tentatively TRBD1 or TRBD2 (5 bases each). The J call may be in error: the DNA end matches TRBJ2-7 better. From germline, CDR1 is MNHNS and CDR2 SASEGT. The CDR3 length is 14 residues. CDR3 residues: CASRGVGTAYEQYF. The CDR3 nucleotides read TGTGCCAGCAGGGGGGTCGGGACGGCCTACGAGCAGTACTTC.